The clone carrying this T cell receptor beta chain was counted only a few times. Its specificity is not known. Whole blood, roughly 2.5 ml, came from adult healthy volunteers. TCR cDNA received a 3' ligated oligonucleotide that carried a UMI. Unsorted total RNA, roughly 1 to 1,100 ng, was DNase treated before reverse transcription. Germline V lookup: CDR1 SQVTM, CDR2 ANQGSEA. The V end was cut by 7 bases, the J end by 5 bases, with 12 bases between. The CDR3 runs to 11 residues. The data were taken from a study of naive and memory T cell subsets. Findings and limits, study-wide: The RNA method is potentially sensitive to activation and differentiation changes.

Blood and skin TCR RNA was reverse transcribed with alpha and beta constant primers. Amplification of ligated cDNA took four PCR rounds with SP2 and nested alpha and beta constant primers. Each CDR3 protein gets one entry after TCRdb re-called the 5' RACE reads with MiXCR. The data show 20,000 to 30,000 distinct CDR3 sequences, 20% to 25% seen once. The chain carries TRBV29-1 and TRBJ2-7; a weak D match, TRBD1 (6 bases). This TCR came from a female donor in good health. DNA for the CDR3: TGCAGCGCCCGGGACACTAACGAGCAGTACTTC. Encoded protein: CSARDTNEQYF.